Following are 7 T cell receptor beta chains from one sample sequenced in a study of T cells after yellow fever vaccination (dated by TCRdb to about 2019). The sample's treatment or condition label, in plain terms: live attenuated yellow fever vaccine strain. Libraries came from 5' RACE. The reads were generated on an Illumina HiSeq 2500. The public reads were reanalyzed by TCRdb: fastp trimming at Q25, MiXCR alignment, in-frame beta chains only. One record per CDR3 amino acid sequence lists the most common genes and DNA. The sample includes approximately 150,000 distinct CDR3 sequences, with about 6% observed a single time. 2.9% of the sample belongs to the ten largest clones. The sample here was CD4+ T cells sorted from PBMCs, taken on the day of the first yellow fever vaccination. These receptor sequences come from a man in his late teens or twenties who received the YFV17D yellow fever vaccine.

Only a few counts were recorded for this clonotype. The chain uses TRBV18 and TRBJ1-6, with 8 nucleotides matching TRBD1. The CDR3 length is 16 residues. V shed 3 bases and J 10 bases; nucleotides not matched to a gene: 11. Germline V gene lookup returns CDR1 KGHSH and CDR2 LQKENI. CDR3 bases: TGTGCCAGCTCACCTGGAGGACAGGGAGGGTACTCACCCCTCCACTTT. Its translation is CASSPGGQGGYSPLHF. The complete variable domain, with remaining parts taken from reference TRBV18 and TRBJ1-6, reads NAGVMQNPRHLVRRRGQEARLRCSPMKGHSHVYWYRQLPEEGLKFMVYLQKENIIDESGMPKERFSAEFPKEGPSILRIQQVVRGDSAAYFCASSPGGQGGYSPLHFGNGTRLTVT.

In this sample, this clonotype turned up many times. A read error may produce the germline difference seen at one junction end. The chain links TRBV7-7 to TRBJ2-2; D might be TRBD1 (6 bases). The CDR3 loop spans 15 amino acids. CDR1 and CDR2 (germline): SSHAT, FNYEAQ (reference sequence). CDR3 bases: TGTGCTAGCAGCTTATCCGGGACAACCACCGGGGAGCTGTTTTTT. Translation: CASSLSGTTTGELFF.

This clonotype showed up many times. The chain employs TRBV5-1 and TRBJ2-1; weak D call: TRBD2 (5 bases). V lost 2 bases and J lost 2, with 8 bases in between. Germline V gene data show CDR1 as SGHRS and CDR2 as YFSETQ. This CDR3 spans 14 amino acids. In nucleotides, the CDR3 is TGCGCCAGCAGCTTTGGGGAGACCTACAATGAGCAGTTCTTC. The encoded protein is CASSFGETYNEQFF.

This clonotype was observed a few times. V is TRBV19 and J is TRBJ2-7, with D possibly TRBD2 on 6 matching bases. Trimming stripped 6 bases from V and 1 base from J, with 13 bases between. This CDR3 region has 14 residues. From germline, CDR1 is LNHDA and CDR2 SQIVND (reference sequence). For the CDR3, the DNA is TGTGCCAGTAGCATCACGGCGGGATCCTACGAGCAGTACGTC. Protein sequence: CASSITAGSYEQYV.

The CDR3 region has the DNA TGTGCCAGCAGCGTGGGGGCAAAGTCTAATTCACCCCTCCACTTT. The encoded protein is CASSVGAKSNSPLHF. The rearrangement uses TRBV9 and TRBJ1-6; TRBD1 is a possible D gene (6 bases). V lost 2 bases and J 6 bases, leaving 12 bases between the germline ends. CDR1 is SGDLS and CDR2 is YYNGEE in the germline V gene. The CDR3 is 15 amino acids.

This clonotype was detected ten times or more. The J gene is TRBJ2-2, the V gene TRBV20-1; D remains unclear. The CDR3 is 11 amino acids. V dropped 5 bases and J dropped 7 bases, with 8 bases sitting between them. CDR1 is DFQATT and CDR2 is SNEGSKA in the germline V gene (reference sequence). Here the CDR3 DNA reads TGCAGTGCTCCCTCCGTCGGGGAGCTGTTTTTT. This sequence encodes CSAPSVGELFF.

At least ten counts were recorded for this clonotype. V is TRBV12-3 or TRBV12-4 and J is TRBJ2-3, with a weak D call TRBD1 (5 bases). This CDR3 has 15 amino acids. V shed 7 bases and J shed 1 base, with 15 bases lying between them. The CDR3 DNA follows: TGTGCCAGCACCCCAGGGTGGGGTCGCACAGATACGCAGTATTTT. Translation: CASTPGWGRTDTQYF.